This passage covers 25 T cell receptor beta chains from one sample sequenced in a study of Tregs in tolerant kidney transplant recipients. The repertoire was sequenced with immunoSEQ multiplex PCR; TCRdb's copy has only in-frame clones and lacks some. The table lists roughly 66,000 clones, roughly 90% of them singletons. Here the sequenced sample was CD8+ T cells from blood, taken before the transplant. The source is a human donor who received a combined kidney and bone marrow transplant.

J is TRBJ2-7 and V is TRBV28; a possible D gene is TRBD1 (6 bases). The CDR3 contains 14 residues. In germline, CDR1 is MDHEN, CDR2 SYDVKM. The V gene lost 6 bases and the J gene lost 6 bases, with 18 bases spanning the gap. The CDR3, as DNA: TGTGCCAGCAGGCCGACAGGAGCTTTGGGCGAGCAGTACTTC. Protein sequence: CASRPTGALGEQYF.

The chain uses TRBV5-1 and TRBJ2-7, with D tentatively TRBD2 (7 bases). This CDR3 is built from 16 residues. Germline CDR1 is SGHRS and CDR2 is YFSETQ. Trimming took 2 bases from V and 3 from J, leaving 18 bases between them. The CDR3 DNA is TGCGCCAGCAGCTTCAAGGGGGGGTACGCCGACTACGAGCAGTACTTC. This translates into CASSFKGGYADYEQYF.

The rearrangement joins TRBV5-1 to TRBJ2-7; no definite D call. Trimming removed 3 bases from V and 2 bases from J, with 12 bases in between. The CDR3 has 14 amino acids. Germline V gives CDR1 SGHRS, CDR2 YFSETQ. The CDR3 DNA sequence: TGCGCCAGCAGCTCCGACTTGCTACCCTACGAGCAGTACTTC. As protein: CASSSDLLPYEQYF.

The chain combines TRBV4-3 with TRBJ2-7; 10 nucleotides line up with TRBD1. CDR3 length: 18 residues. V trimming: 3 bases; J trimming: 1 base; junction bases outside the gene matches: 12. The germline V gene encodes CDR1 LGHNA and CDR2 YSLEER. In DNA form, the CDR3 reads TGCGCCAGCAGCCAGACCGGGACAGGGGAAAGAACTTCCTACGAGCAGTACTTC. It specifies CASSQTGTGERTSYEQYF.

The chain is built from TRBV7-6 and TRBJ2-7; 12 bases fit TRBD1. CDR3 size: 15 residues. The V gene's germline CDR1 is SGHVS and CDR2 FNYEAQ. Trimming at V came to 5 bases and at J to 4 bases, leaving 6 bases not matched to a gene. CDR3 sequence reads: CASSQEGQGAYEQYF. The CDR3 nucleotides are TGTGCCAGCAGCCAAGAGGGACAGGGGGCATACGAGCAGTACTTC.

CDR3 sequence: CASSFSGRAPYEQYF. The CDR3 nucleotides are TGTGCCAGCAGCTTTAGCGGGAGGGCCCCCTACGAGCAGTACTTC. This sequence joins TRBV11-2 and TRBJ2-7; TRBD2 matches 11 bases. CDR3 size: 15 residues. Germline CDR1 reads SGHAT; CDR2 reads FQNNGV. The V segment lost 3 bases and the J segment 2 bases; nucleotides outside the gene matches: 3.

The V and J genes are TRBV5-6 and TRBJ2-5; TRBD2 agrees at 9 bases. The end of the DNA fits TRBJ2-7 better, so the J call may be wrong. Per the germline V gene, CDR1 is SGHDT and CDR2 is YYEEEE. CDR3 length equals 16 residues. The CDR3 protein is CASSLGAGGFFYEQYF. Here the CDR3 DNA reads TGTGCCAGCAGCTTGGGCGCGGGGGGGTTCTTTTACGAGCAGTACTTC.

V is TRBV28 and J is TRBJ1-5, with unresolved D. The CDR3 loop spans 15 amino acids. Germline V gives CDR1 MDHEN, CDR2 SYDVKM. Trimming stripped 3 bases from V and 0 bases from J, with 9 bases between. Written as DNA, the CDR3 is TGTGCCAGCAGTTTGACACAGCATAGCAATCAGCCCCAGCATTTT. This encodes CASSLTQHSNQPQHF.

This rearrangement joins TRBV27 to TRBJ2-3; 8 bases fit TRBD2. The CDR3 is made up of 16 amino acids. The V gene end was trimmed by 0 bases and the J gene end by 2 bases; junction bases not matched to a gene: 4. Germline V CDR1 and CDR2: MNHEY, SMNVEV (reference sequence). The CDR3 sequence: CASSLSAGEFTDTQYF. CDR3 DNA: TGTGCCAGCAGTTTATCAGCGGGGGAATTCACAGATACGCAGTATTTT.

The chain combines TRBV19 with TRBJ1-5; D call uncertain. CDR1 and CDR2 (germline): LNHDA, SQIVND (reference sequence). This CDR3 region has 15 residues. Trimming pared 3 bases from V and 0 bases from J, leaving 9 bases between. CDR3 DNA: TGTGCCAGTAGTATTTTTCCCTCTAGCAATCAGCCCCAGCATTTT. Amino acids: CASSIFPSSNQPQHF.

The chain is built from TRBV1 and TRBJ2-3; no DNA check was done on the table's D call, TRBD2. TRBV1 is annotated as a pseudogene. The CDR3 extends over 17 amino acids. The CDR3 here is CTSSQAQASGAADTQYF. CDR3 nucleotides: TGCACCAGCAGCCAAGCCCAGGCTAGCGGTGCCGCAGATACGCAGTATTTT.

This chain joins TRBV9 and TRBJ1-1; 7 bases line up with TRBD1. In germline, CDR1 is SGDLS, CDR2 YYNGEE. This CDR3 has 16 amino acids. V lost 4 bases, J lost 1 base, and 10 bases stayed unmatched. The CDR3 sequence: CASSSDRDEANTEAFF. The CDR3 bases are TGTGCCAGCAGCTCTGACAGGGATGAGGCGAACACTGAAGCTTTCTTT.

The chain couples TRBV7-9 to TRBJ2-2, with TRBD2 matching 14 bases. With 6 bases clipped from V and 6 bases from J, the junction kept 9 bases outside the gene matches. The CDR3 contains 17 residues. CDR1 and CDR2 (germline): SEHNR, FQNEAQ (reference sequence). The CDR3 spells CASSSTSGRAKAGELFF. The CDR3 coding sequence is TGTGCCAGCAGTTCGACTAGCGGGAGGGCCAAGGCCGGGGAGCTGTTTTTT.

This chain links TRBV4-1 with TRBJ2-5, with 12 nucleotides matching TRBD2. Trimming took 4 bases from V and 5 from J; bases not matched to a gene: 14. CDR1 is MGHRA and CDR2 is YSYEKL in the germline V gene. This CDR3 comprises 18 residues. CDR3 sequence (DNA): TGCGCCAGCAGCCCGGTCCACGCTAGCGGGGGGGCCGGGGAGACCCAGTACTTC. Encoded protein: CASSPVHASGGAGETQYF.

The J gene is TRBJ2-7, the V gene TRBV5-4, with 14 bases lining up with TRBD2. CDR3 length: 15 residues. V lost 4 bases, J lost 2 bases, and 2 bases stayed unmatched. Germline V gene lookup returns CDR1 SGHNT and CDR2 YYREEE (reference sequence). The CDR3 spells CASSAGLAGAYEQYF. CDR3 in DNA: TGTGCCAGCAGCGCGGGACTAGCGGGGGCCTACGAGCAGTACTTC.

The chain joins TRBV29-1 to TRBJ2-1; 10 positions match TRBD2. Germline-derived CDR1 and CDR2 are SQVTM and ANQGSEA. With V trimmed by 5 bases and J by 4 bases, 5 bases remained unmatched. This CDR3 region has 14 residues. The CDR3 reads CSVTGLATYNEQFF. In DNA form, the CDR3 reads TGCAGCGTTACGGGACTAGCGACATACAATGAGCAGTTCTTC.

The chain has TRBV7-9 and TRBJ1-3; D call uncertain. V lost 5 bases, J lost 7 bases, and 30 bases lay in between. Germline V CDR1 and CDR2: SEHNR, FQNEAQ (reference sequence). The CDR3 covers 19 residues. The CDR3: CASSRRPPLRVPGWNTIYF. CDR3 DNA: TGTGCCAGCAGCCGGAGACCCCCACTTCGGGTCCCGGGGTGGAACACCATATATTTT.

CDR3: CASGLGQTYEQYF. The CDR3 DNA sequence: TGTGCTAGTGGTTTGGGACAAACCTACGAGCAGTACTTC. The J gene is TRBJ2-5, the V gene TRBV12-5, with unresolved D. The end of the DNA is better explained by TRBJ2-7, so the J call may be wrong. Germline-derived CDR1 and CDR2 are LGHNT and FRNRAP. This CDR3 comprises 13 residues.

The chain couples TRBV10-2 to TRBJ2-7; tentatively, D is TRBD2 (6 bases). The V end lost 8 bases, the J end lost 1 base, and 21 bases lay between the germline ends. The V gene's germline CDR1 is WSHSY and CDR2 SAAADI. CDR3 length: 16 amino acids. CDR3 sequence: CASSDLLSGQSYEQYF. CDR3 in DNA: TGCGCCAGCTCCGACCTCCTTAGCGGCCAGTCCTACGAGCAGTACTTC.

The CDR3 is CASSTTEFRSYTF. The CDR3 DNA reads as TGCGCCAGCAGCACCACAGAGTTTAGGAGCTACACCTTC. The chain uses TRBV4-1 and TRBJ1-2; D not resolved. The CDR3 spans 13 residues. The V gene lost 5 bases and the J gene lost 9 bases, with 16 bases spanning the gap. Germline lookup yields CDR1 MGHRA and CDR2 YSYEKL.

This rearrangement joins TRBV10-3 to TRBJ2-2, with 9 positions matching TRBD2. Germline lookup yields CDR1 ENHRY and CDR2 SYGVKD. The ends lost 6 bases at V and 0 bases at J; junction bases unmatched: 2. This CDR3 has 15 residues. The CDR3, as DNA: TGTGCCATCAGGCTAGCGGGGTCGAACACCGGGGAGCTGTTTTTT. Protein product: CAIRLAGSNTGELFF.

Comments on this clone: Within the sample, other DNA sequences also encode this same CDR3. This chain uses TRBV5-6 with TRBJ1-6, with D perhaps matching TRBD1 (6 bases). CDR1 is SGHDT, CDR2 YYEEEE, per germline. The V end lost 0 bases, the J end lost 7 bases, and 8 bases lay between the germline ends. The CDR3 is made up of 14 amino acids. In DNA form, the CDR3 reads TGTGCCAGCAGCTTGGGTACAGGGAATTCACCCCTCCACTTT. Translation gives CASSLGTGNSPLHF.

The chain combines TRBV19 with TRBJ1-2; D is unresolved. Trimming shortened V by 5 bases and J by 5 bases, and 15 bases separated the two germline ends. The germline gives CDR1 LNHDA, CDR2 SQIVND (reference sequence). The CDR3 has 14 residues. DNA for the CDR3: TGTGCCAGTAGTCTCCCGGGAGACCTTTATGGCTACACCTTC. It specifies CASSLPGDLYGYTF.

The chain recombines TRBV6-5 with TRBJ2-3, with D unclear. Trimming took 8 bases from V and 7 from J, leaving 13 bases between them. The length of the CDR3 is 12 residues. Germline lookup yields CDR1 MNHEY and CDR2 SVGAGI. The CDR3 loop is CASLSSVNTQYF. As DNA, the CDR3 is TGTGCCAGCCTTTCAAGCGTCAATACGCAGTATTTT.

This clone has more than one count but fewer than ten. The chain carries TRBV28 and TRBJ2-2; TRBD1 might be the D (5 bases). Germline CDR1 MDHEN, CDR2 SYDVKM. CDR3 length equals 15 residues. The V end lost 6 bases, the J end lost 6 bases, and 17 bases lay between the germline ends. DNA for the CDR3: TGTGCCAGCAGCCCGACAGATTCAAGGTCCGGGGAGCTGTTTTTT. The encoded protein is CASSPTDSRSGELFF.